This T cell receptor (beta chain) is drawn from a study of metastatic and nonmetastatic thyroid tumors. About the research overall: Thyroid patients, malignant and benign, had repertoires compared across blood and tumor or nodule tissue. The study's findings and limits: Benign nodules were reported to have significantly lower TCR beta diversity than malignant thyroid tumors, in blood and tumor.

This clone was seen repeatedly, ten times or more. The antigen is unknown. From germline, CDR1 is MGHDK and CDR2 SYGVNS. This CDR3 has 16 amino acids. V lost 7 bases and J 0 bases, leaving 18 bases between the germline ends. Under the authors' procedure: Built for papillary thyroid cancer, a distant-metastasis classifier drew on CDR3 differences across clinicopathological groups. TCRdb re-analyzed the PCR reads using MiXCR. The V and J calls reflect TCRdb's pipeline rather than the authors' work. The sample includes more than 11,000 clones, about 29% of them seen just once. Before thyroid surgery, none of the patients had received any treatment.

Source material: blood. The chain links TRBV25-1 to TRBJ1-1, with D perhaps TRBD1 (5 bases). This sequence originates from a female donor with papillary thyroid cancer or a benign thyroid nodule (not recorded which). Some clones in this sample may be carry-over from other donors' samples. The CDR3 sequence is CASIKGAGNMNTEAFF. For the CDR3, the DNA is TGTGCCAGCATTAAAGGGGCAGGGAATATGAACACTGAAGCTTTCTTT.